This T cell receptor beta chain was obtained from a study of human T cells and chemical hapten exposure (dated by TCRdb to the early 2020s). Regarding the study in general: For sensitization, 2% DPC in acetone was applied to a roughly 2 cm by roughly 2 cm area of upper inner arm skin. Throughout the study period of around 24 weeks, patients also received therapeutic DPC doses to the scalp every week. Patch testing was performed on the upper back with Finn chambers containing 0.01% DPC, and the patch tests were scored after 6 days according to International Contact Dermatitis Research Group standards. Alopecia areata with under or over 50% scalp involvement, alopecia totalis and alopecia universalis were represented in the patient cohort, which was mostly female. The libraries were sequenced as a pool, and the TCR yield per sample differed mostly because of small variations in library volumes within the pool. In alopecia patients, the study followed how the peripheral blood TCR repertoire changed in vivo over primary and secondary sensitization to diphenylcyclopropenone (DPC), a hapten. Blood samples were taken from patients before sensitization (week 0) and at 2, 6 and about 24 weeks after DPC sensitization. Approximately 28 alopecia patients gave blood for TCR sequencing at one to four time points (pre-sensitization, 2, 6 and 24 weeks).

According to the study, the label for this sample's time point signals: pre-sensitization, week 0. According to the study, the label for this sample's treatment or condition signals: therapeutic diphenylcyclopropenone sensitization with weekly scalp DPC. Blood at each patch-test visit was drawn before the patch test was applied. Patients were eligible if aged 18 to 70, diagnosed with alopecia and judged suitable for DPC therapy, and pregnant patients were excluded. Total RNA was extracted from unfractionated whole blood collected in Tempus Blood RNA tubes. To prepare the library, RACE was applied. This sample was sequenced with a NextSeq 500. Library preparation attached unique molecular identifiers to individual cDNA molecules for quantitative, reproducible TCR counting. Both TCR alpha and TCR beta chains were sequenced from each blood RNA sample. The authors' analysis ran thus. The median number of TCRs per sample was approximately 96,000, ranging from 23,224 to 690,600. The Decombinator software suite was used to annotate the V, J and CDR3 of the TCR reads. For PS versus PT1 abundance plots, all samples were subsampled to the same number of TCRs (28,000). TCRs were defined as expanded if absent before sensitization and observed at least eight times at the 2-week time point. TCRdb handled the public reads itself, with Q25 trimming in fastp and clone calling in MiXCR, and kept productive beta chains. Rows with a matching CDR3 protein are joined into one entry that keeps the most common DNA and genes. The V and J calls, along with clone size, are taken from TCRdb and not from the paper's own processing. The sample table contains approximately 260,000 distinct CDR3 sequences; only one count was recorded for almost 8% of them. The biggest ten clones account for about 1.2% of the sample.

V is reduced by 6 bases and J by 2 bases, leaving a spacing of 10 bases between them. The CDR3, cysteine through phenylalanine, is 13 amino acids long. The CDR3 DNA has 39 bases and is translated from base 1. The germline V gene gives CDR1 as MNHEY and CDR2 as SVGEGT. This clonotype has ten or more counts. Its specific antigen is unknown. No quality values exist for individual bases; no much larger clone is one base distant. The paper's findings and limits, for the study overall: Compared with pre-sensitization or healthy control sets, expanded TCRs formed significantly more large CDR3 similarity clusters, which is consistent with antigen-driven responses. A positive correlation was found between the number of PT1 expanded TCRs and patch test score, with significance reached at thresholds 8, 16 and 32 but not 4. After repeated subsampling, the strength of the expansion versus patch-test correlation and the threshold at which it became significant changed. All patients had alopecia, a presumed autoimmune disease, so their immune response might differ from that of healthy individuals. DPC sensitization did not change the number of TCRs with a frequency above 1 in 1000, and there was no evidence of changes in global repertoire structure.

This sequence originates from a man aged 18 to 30 with alopecia areata. Some clones in this sample may be carry-over from other donors' samples. The sequences come from whole blood, collected in connection with sensitization to the hapten diphenylcyclopropenone (DPC). In this chain, TRBV6-2 or TRBV6-3 is recombined with TRBJ1-2; no D segment can be confidently identified. The nucleotide sequence reads as follows: TGTGCCAGCAGCCCTGGAGTAAACTATGGCTACACCTTC. The resulting protein is CASSPGVNYGYTF.